The 12 T cell receptor beta chains listed next were all sequenced from one sample in a study of early T cells in non-severe SARS-CoV-2 infection. A single record per CDR3 protein comes from TCRdb applying MiXCR to the 5' RACE reads. Here the sample spans 90,000 to 130,000 distinct CDR3 sequences, 10% to 15% being singletons. The input for sequencing was whole blood, taken at baseline. These receptors were taken from an adult who was a healthcare worker with PCR-confirmed SARS-CoV-2 infection or an uninfected control (not recorded which).

The chain combines TRBV12-5 with TRBJ2-3; TRBD1 matches at 8 bases. Germline V lookup: CDR1 LGHNT, CDR2 FRNRAP. The length of the CDR3 is 16 residues. The ends lost 1 base at V and 4 bases at J; junction bases unmatched: 7. In nucleotides, the CDR3 is TGTGCTAGTGGTTTGGGAACCAGGGGGCTAGCAGATACGCAGTATTTT. This encodes CASGLGTRGLADTQYF.

Many counts were recorded for this clonotype. The chain recombines TRBV5-1 with TRBJ2-7, with TRBD1 matching over 8 bases. CDR1 is SGHRS, CDR2 YFSETQ, per germline. The CDR3 contains 13 residues. With V trimmed by 5 bases and J by 6 bases, 7 bases remained unmatched. CDR3 sequence: CASRPDRGGEQYF. The CDR3 nucleotides read TGCGCCAGCAGACCCGACAGGGGAGGCGAGCAGTACTTC.

The V and J genes are TRBV5-1 and TRBJ1-5, with TRBD1 identical over 7 bases. Germline V gives CDR1 SGHRS, CDR2 YFSETQ. This CDR3 is 13 amino acids long. J was trimmed by 2 bases and V by 4 bases; bases with no gene match: 0. Here the CDR3 DNA reads TGCGCCAGCAGCCAGGGGGGCAATCAGCCCCAGCATTTT. Protein: CASSQGGNQPQHF.

Only a few counts were recorded for this clonotype. V gene TRBV6-2 or TRBV6-3 combines with J gene TRBJ1-2; D might be TRBD1 (5 bases). CDR3 length: 14 residues. Germline lookup yields CDR1 MNHEY and CDR2 SVGEGT. V was pared by 6 bases and J by 6 bases, with 17 bases between. Written as DNA, the CDR3 is TGTGCCAGCAGAACCGGGACGGCTGCACATGGCTACACCTTC. It yields the protein CASRTGTAAHGYTF.

This chain connects TRBV20-1 to TRBJ2-7, with 7 bases matching TRBD2. Germline CDR1 is DFQATT and CDR2 is SNEGSKA (reference sequence). The V segment lost 3 bases and the J segment 4 bases; nucleotides outside the gene matches: 12. The CDR3 has 15 residues. The CDR3 region is CSASSPGGWGYEQYF. CDR3 coding DNA: TGCAGTGCTAGTTCACCGGGAGGCTGGGGTTACGAGCAGTACTTC.

This clonotype was detected ten times or more. The DNA for the CDR3 is TGCAGTGCTAGAGATGTCTTATGGGTGGCGGGAGGGTCCTACGAGCAGTACTTC. It encodes CSARDVLWVAGGSYEQYF. The J gene is TRBJ2-7, the V gene TRBV20-1, with 9 positions matching TRBD2. The V gene end was trimmed by 0 bases and the J gene end by 1 base; junction bases not matched to a gene: 13. The CDR3 loop spans 18 amino acids. From germline, CDR1 is DFQATT and CDR2 SNEGSKA (reference sequence).

The V gene is TRBV5-1, the J gene TRBJ1-2, with TRBD1 matching 7 bases. This CDR3 is built from 14 residues. J lost 4 bases, V lost 0 bases, and 3 bases had no gene match. Germline-derived CDR1 and CDR2 are SGHRS and YFSETQ. CDR3 sequence (DNA): TGCGCCAGCAGCTTGGGACAGGGCCTCTATGGCTACACCTTC. It yields the protein CASSLGQGLYGYTF.

This clonotype turned up a few times. This chain connects TRBV4-1 to TRBJ2-1; the match to TRBD2 covers 7 bases. Germline loops: CDR1 MGHRA, CDR2 YSYEKL. The CDR3 covers 16 residues. V lost 1 base to trimming and J lost 2 bases; unmatched junction nucleotides: 5. CDR3 residues: CASSQAKRDAYNEQFF. The CDR3 DNA is TGCGCCAGCAGCCAAGCGAAGCGGGATGCCTACAATGAGCAGTTCTTC.

This clonotype has more than one count but fewer than ten. This chain links TRBV20-1 with TRBJ1-1; a possible D gene is TRBD1 (5 bases). V lost 8 bases and J 4 bases, leaving 20 bases between the germline ends. The length of the CDR3 is 14 residues. Germline CDR1 and CDR2: DFQATT and SNEGSKA (reference sequence). The CDR3 spells CSREHQGRGTEAFF. The CDR3 DNA sequence: TGCAGTAGGGAACATCAGGGAAGGGGCACTGAAGCTTTCTTT.

In this sample, this clonotype turned up a few times. The V and J genes are TRBV28 and TRBJ2-7; D gene unclear. V lost 4 bases, J lost 6 bases, and 10 bases lay in between. The germline CDR1 and CDR2 sequences are MDHEN and SYDVKM. The CDR3 runs 12 residues. The CDR3 region is CASSSPAFEQYF. CDR3 DNA sequence: TGTGCCAGCAGTTCGCCCGCCTTCGAGCAGTACTTC.

This CDR3 reads CASSSVAGGPGTGELFF. As DNA, the CDR3 is TGTGCCAGCAGCTCTGTAGCGGGAGGGCCGGGCACCGGGGAGCTGTTTTTT. The V and J genes are TRBV11-2 and TRBJ2-2; 11 positions agree with TRBD2. Losses at the gene ends were 4 bases for V and 4 bases for J; bases not matched to a gene: 8. The CDR3 spans 17 residues. Germline assignment: CDR1 SGHAT and CDR2 FQNNGV.

V gene TRBV5-4 combines with J gene TRBJ1-2; TRBD1 is a possible D gene (5 bases). Germline values: CDR1 SGHNT, CDR2 YYREEE (reference sequence). The CDR3 length is 14 residues. Trimming pared 2 bases from V and 0 bases from J, leaving 8 bases between. The CDR3 nucleotides read TGTGCCAGCAGCTTTCGGGGGACTAACTATGGCTACACCTTC. Protein product: CASSFRGTNYGYTF.